Sequencing of this TCR beta chain was carried out in a study of cytomegalovirus exposure and HLA in healthy donors. 60 Vbeta and 13 Jbeta primers were used in PCR. The protocol was immunoSEQ multiplex PCR, while the TCRdb copy is restricted to in-frame clones and leaves out a portion. The sample lists 150,000 to 200,000 clones; around three quarters were seen once. General observations from the study: In a later analysis, DRB1 alleles had the most associated TCRs; HLA-C alleles the fewest. TCR beta V- and J-gene trimming, according to a later analysis, was linked to a missense DCLRE1C variant. For most TCR beta V segments, an earlier analysis put the productive rate at about 90% or about 30% of the time. Reportedly, diagnosis of cytomegalovirus status by the classifier showed high specificity and sensitivity.

A word on this clone: The antigen remains unidentified.

The V gene's germline CDR1 is MNHEY and CDR2 SVGAGI. V was shortened by 6 bases and J by 7 bases, with 10 bases between the two germline ends. The CDR3 contains 13 residues. The source material was PBMCs. The receptor comes from a male donor in good health and CMV-seronegative. J is TRBJ1-6 and V is TRBV6-5; D remains ambiguous. As DNA, the CDR3 is TGTGCCAGCAGCCCGGTCGCGAATTCACCCCTCCACTTT. Translating gives CASSPVANSPLHF.